Listed here are 22 T cell receptor beta chains from one sample, sequenced in a study of blood T cell repertoires in COVID-19. TCRdb keeps only in-frame clones here, not all; method: immunoSEQ multiplex PCR. The sample lists around 97,000 clones; roughly 88% were seen once. The sample taken for sequencing was peripheral blood. The receptors originated from a human donor in a cohort sampled during active COVID-19.

This clone was seen just once. The V and J genes are TRBV12-3 or TRBV12-4 and TRBJ1-5; D possibly corresponds to TRBD1 (5 bases). The V end was cut by 6 bases, the J end by 2 bases, with 8 bases between. The CDR3 consists of 13 residues. The DNA of the CDR3 is TGTGCCAGCAGGGCGACAGGCAATCAGCCCCAGCATTTT. Its translation is CASRATGNQPQHF.

The chain recombines TRBV29-1 with TRBJ1-1, with 7 bases identical to TRBD1. Germline V gene sequence: CDR1 SQVTM, CDR2 ANQGSEA. This CDR3 is built from 13 residues. Losses at the gene ends were 4 bases for V and 5 bases for J; bases not matched to a gene: 7. The DNA for the CDR3 is TGCAGCGTTGCCGCAGGGGGACCGACTGAAGCTTTCTTT. It is translated as CSVAAGGPTEAFF.

The CDR3 spells CASSLGEYTDTQYF. Written as DNA, the CDR3 is TGTGCCAGCAGCCTTGGAGAGTACACAGATACGCAGTATTTT. The chain is built from TRBV6-4 and TRBJ2-3; the D is unclear. Germline V CDR1 and CDR2: MRHNA, SNTAGT. Trimming took off 6 bases at V and 2 bases at J, with 12 bases between the two ends. The length of the CDR3 is 14 residues.

V usage is TRBV5-1 and J usage is TRBJ1-2; TRBD1 matches 11 bases. Per germline, CDR1 SGHRS and CDR2 YFSETQ. The CDR3 length is 14 residues. The V gene end was trimmed by 3 bases and the J gene end by 8 bases; junction bases not matched to a gene: 6. CDR3 sequence (DNA): TGCGCCAGCAGCTCTACCGGGACAGGGGGAGGCTACACCTTC. It encodes CASSSTGTGGGYTF.

The chain recombines TRBV6-4 with TRBJ1-3, with D possibly being TRBD1 (6 bases). The CDR3 spans 11 residues. The germline V and J ends were trimmed by 7 bases and 9 bases, with 10 bases remaining between them. Germline CDR1 MRHNA, CDR2 SNTAGT. CDR3 residues: CASTARGTIYF. As DNA, the CDR3 is TGTGCCAGCACGGCCAGGGGCACCATATATTTT.

The gene calls are TRBV19 and TRBJ2-1, with 9 bases fitting TRBD1. Germline assignment: CDR1 LNHDA and CDR2 SQIVND (reference sequence). The V and J ends lost 3 bases and 7 bases, in that order; junction bases with no gene match: 7. This CDR3 has 15 residues. CDR3 bases: TGTGCCAGTAGTATCCGGGACAGGGTTGTAAATGAGCAGTTCTTC. Translation gives CASSIRDRVVNEQFF.

The chain joins TRBV5-1 to TRBJ2-1; 11 bases line up with TRBD2. After removal of 4 bases from V and 1 base from J, the junction contained 7 bases not matched to a gene. The germline CDR1 and CDR2 sequences are SGHRS and YFSETQ. This CDR3 has 17 residues. The CDR3 coding sequence is TGCGCCAGCAGCGATTTAGCGGGAGGGACGTCCTACAATGAGCAGTTCTTC. Translating it yields CASSDLAGGTSYNEQFF. The full variable domain, its missing parts supplied by reference TRBV5-1 and TRBJ2-1, is KAGVTQTPRYLIKTRGQQVTLSCSPISGHRSVSWYQQTPGQGLQFLFEYFSETQRNKGNFPGRFSGRQFSNSRSEMNVSTLELGDSALYLCASSDLAGGTSYNEQFFGPGTRLTVL.

J is TRBJ1-3 and V is TRBV7-9, with 10 bases identical to TRBD1. Germline V gene lookup returns CDR1 SEHNR and CDR2 FQNEAQ (reference sequence). This CDR3 contains 17 residues. With V trimmed by 1 base and J by 3 bases, 6 bases remained unmatched. The CDR3 nucleotides read TGTGCCAGCAGCTTAGAAGGGGACAGGGGTCGTGGAAACACCATATATTTT. It encodes CASSLEGDRGRGNTIYF.

The CDR3 DNA sequence: TGTGCCAGCCGGATGGCAGGGGCTATAGAGACCCAGTACTTC. Translation gives CASRMAGAIETQYF. The chain uses TRBV5-4 and TRBJ2-5; D possibly corresponds to TRBD1 (6 bases). The CDR3 extends over 14 amino acids. Trimming removed 7 bases at V and 4 bases at J, with 17 bases between. Germline V gene lookup returns CDR1 SGHNT and CDR2 YYREEE (reference sequence).

The chain recombines TRBV7-9 with TRBJ2-1, with 7 bases fitting TRBD2. The CDR3 runs 14 residues. Per the germline V gene, CDR1 is SEHNR and CDR2 is FQNEAQ (reference sequence). The J segment lost 7 bases and the V segment lost 5 bases, leaving 8 bases of the junction unmatched. CDR3 DNA: TGTGCCAGCAGCCCACTAGCGAGCCAAAATGAGCAGTTCTTC. This codes for CASSPLASQNEQFF. The full variable domain, in which reference TRBV7-9 and TRBJ2-1 provide the parts outside the CDR3, is DTGVSQNPRHKITKRGQNVTFRCDPISEHNRLYWYRQTLGQGPEFLTYFQNEAQLEKSRLLSDRFSAERPKGSFSTLEIQRTEQGDSAMYLCASSPLASQNEQFFGPGTRLTVL.

The chain is built from TRBV6-5 and TRBJ2-7; 7 nucleotides agree with TRBD1. Trimming at V came to 7 bases and at J to 4 bases, leaving 13 bases not matched to a gene. The CDR3 extends over 15 amino acids. CDR1 is MNHEY and CDR2 is SVGAGI in the germline V gene. CDR3 nucleotides: TGTGCCAGCACCCTCCTGAAGGGGGCTCCTTACGAGCAGTACTTC. Its translation is CASTLLKGAPYEQYF.

This chain joins TRBV4-1 and TRBJ1-5; tentative D call: TRBD1 (5 bases). The CDR3 is 14 residues long. The V and J ends lost 1 base and 3 bases respectively, with 7 bases between them. The germline V gene has CDR1 MGHRA and CDR2 YSYEKL. CDR3 in amino acids: CASSQGQNNQPQHF. The CDR3 DNA reads as TGCGCCAGCAGCCAAGGACAGAACAATCAGCCCCAGCATTTT.

The rearrangement joins TRBV3-1 (or the pseudogene TRBV3-2) to TRBJ1-4; D is unclear. Germline V gene sequence: CDR1 LGHDT, CDR2 YNNKEL (reference sequence). V lost 4 bases, J lost 7 bases, and 10 bases lay in between. The CDR3 is 13 amino acids. The DNA for the CDR3 is TGTGCCAGCAGCCCCAATCAGGTTGAAAAACTGTTTTTT. Encoded protein: CASSPNQVEKLFF.

The chain recombines TRBV9 with TRBJ2-3, with TRBD2 identical over 11 bases. CDR1 is SGDLS and CDR2 is YYNGEE in the germline V gene. V shed 2 bases and J 3 bases; nucleotides not matched to a gene: 11. The CDR3 contains 18 residues. CDR3 residues: CASSVSSGGTLGTDTQYF. For the CDR3, the DNA is TGTGCCAGCAGCGTCTCTAGCGGGGGGACCCTGGGGACAGATACGCAGTATTTT.

The chain is built from TRBV28 and TRBJ1-5; D gene ambiguous. The germline gives CDR1 MDHEN, CDR2 SYDVKM. V lost 7 bases, J lost 0 bases, and 10 bases lay in between. The length of the CDR3 is 14 residues. CDR3 protein: CASINRGSNQPQHF. Here the CDR3 DNA reads TGTGCCAGCATCAACCGGGGTAGCAATCAGCCCCAGCATTTT. Combining the CDR3 with reference TRBV28 and TRBJ1-5 gives the whole variable domain DVKVTQSSRYLVKRTGEKVFLECVQDMDHENMFWYRQDPGLGLRLIYFSYDVKMKEKGDIPEGYSVSREKKERFSLILESASTNQTSMYLCASINRGSNQPQHFGDGTRLSIL.

This chain joins TRBV2 and TRBJ2-3; 7 bases align to TRBD2. Looked up from germline, CDR1 is SNHLY and CDR2 is FYNNEI. CDR3 length equals 15 residues. Trimming cost V 6 bases and J 0 bases; bases outside gene matches: 6. The CDR3 sequence: CASRGGIPSTDTQYF. CDR3 DNA: TGTGCCAGCAGGGGAGGGATTCCTAGCACAGATACGCAGTATTTT.

This clone was recorded once. The J gene is TRBJ2-5, the V gene TRBV7-3; D possibly corresponds to TRBD1 (5 bases). CDR1 is SGHTA, CDR2 FQGTGA, per germline. Trimming shortened V by 0 bases and J by 2 bases, and 10 bases separated the two germline ends. The CDR3 length is 15 residues. CDR3 in amino acids: CASSLTGELQETQYF. In DNA form, the CDR3 reads TGTGCCAGCAGCTTAACAGGGGAACTACAAGAGACCCAGTACTTC.

The chain uses TRBV6-6 and TRBJ2-7, with D possibly TRBD2 on 6 matching bases. The CDR3 contains 14 residues. With 2 bases removed from V and 0 bases from J, the gap between germline ends came to 8 bases. The germline V gene encodes CDR1 MNHNY and CDR2 SVGAGI (reference sequence). Written as DNA, the CDR3 is TGTGCCAGCAGTTACGTCGGGGGCTCCTACGAGCAGTACTTC. It encodes CASSYVGGSYEQYF.

This chain joins TRBV18 and TRBJ2-7; 12 bases align to TRBD2. V dropped 3 bases and J dropped 6; count of bases not matched to a gene: 9. Germline values: CDR1 KGHSH, CDR2 LQKENI. There are 16 residues in the CDR3. The DNA of the CDR3 is TGTGCCAGCTCACCCCCGACTAGCGGGAGCCCCTGCGAGCAGTACTTC. Translated: CASSPPTSGSPCEQYF.

This chain connects TRBV28 to TRBJ2-5; the D gene is possibly TRBD2 (5 bases). With 11 bases removed from V and 0 bases from J, the gap between germline ends came to 10 bases. The length of the CDR3 is 12 residues. CDR1 is MDHEN and CDR2 is SYDVKM in the germline V gene. CDR3: CAEGRDQETQYF. For the CDR3, the DNA is TGTGCCGAAGGGCGGGACCAAGAGACCCAGTACTTC.

This clone was recorded only once. The chain combines TRBV3-1 (or the pseudogene TRBV3-2) with TRBJ2-5; 10 bases are a match to TRBD1. Germline V gives CDR1 LGHDT, CDR2 YNNKEL (reference sequence). The CDR3 has 16 residues. The V and J ends lost 1 base and 6 bases, in that order; junction bases with no gene match: 8. CDR3 protein: CASSQGQTGQGQTQYF. Here the CDR3 DNA reads TGTGCCAGCAGCCAAGGACAGACGGGACAGGGGCAGACCCAGTACTTC.

The V gene is TRBV28, the J gene TRBJ2-1; TRBD2 aligns across 7 bases. Germline V gene sequence: CDR1 MDHEN, CDR2 SYDVKM. J was trimmed by 2 bases and V by 8 bases; bases with no gene match: 9. The CDR3 runs 15 residues. CDR3 in DNA: TGTGCCAGCGGGCTAGCGGAGTCTCCCTACAATGAGCAGTTCTTC. This translates into CASGLAESPYNEQFF.